Here is one TCR beta chain with its context. TCRdb keeps only in-frame clones here, not all; method: immunoSEQ multiplex PCR. This table has hundreds of thousands of clones, around 87% appearing once. The sample belongs to a study of blood T cell repertoires in COVID-19. The germline V gene has CDR1 MGHRA and CDR2 YSYEKL. The length of the CDR3 is 17 residues. The trim removed 0 bases at V and 4 bases at J, leaving 10 bases unmatched. The chain combines TRBV4-1 with TRBJ2-5; 8 bases are shared with TRBD2. This TCR was recovered from a man aged 60-69 years who had recovered from COVID-19. The sample comprised peripheral blood. CDR3 region: CASSQDPPGAGGETQYF. DNA for the CDR3: TGCGCCAGCAGCCAAGATCCCCCAGGGGCGGGGGGAGAGACCCAGTACTTC.